This T cell receptor beta chain derives from a study of shared clonotypes between healthy human individuals. The repertoire was sequenced with immunoSEQ multiplex PCR; TCRdb's copy has only in-frame clones and lacks some. Among 980,000 or so clones listed, approximately 80% were seen once. CD45RA-negative memory and CD45RA+ naive subsets were split from the CD4+ cells. Germline assignment: CDR1 SGHTA and CDR2 FQGNSA. The ends lost 4 bases at V and 4 bases at J; junction bases unmatched: 6. The CDR3 has 14 residues. This chain uses TRBV7-2 with TRBJ1-1; TRBD1 matches 7 bases. The TCR comes from a man aged 18-30 years in good health. Sequencing was performed on memory CD4+ T cells sorted from blood. The sample's subset: CD45RA-negative fraction. This chain's CDR3 is CASSSSTGTTEAFF. The CDR3 DNA reads as TGTGCCAGCAGCTCATCGACAGGGACCACTGAAGCTTTCTTT.